This entry describes one TCR beta chain. The data belong to a study of blood T cell repertoires in COVID-19. Study context: Sites in the United States, Italy and Spain provided acute and convalescent COVID-19 samples.

Sequenced by immunoSEQ multiplex PCR; TCRdb stores in-frame clones only, minus some. The sample consists of some 250,000 clones, approximately 87% of them appearing once. The CDR3 is made up of 14 amino acids. Trimming removed 8 bases from V and 0 bases from J, with 10 bases in between. Germline assignment: CDR1 SGHAT and CDR2 FQNNGV. The sequenced sample consisted of peripheral blood. The TCR sequence derives from a woman in her thirties with COVID-19, enrolled during active disease. V usage is TRBV11-2 and J usage is TRBJ1-4; D possibly corresponds to TRBD1 (6 bases). Here the CDR3 reads CASGTQSTNEKLFF. The CDR3 DNA reads as TGTGCCAGCGGGACACAGTCAACTAATGAAAAACTGTTTTTT.